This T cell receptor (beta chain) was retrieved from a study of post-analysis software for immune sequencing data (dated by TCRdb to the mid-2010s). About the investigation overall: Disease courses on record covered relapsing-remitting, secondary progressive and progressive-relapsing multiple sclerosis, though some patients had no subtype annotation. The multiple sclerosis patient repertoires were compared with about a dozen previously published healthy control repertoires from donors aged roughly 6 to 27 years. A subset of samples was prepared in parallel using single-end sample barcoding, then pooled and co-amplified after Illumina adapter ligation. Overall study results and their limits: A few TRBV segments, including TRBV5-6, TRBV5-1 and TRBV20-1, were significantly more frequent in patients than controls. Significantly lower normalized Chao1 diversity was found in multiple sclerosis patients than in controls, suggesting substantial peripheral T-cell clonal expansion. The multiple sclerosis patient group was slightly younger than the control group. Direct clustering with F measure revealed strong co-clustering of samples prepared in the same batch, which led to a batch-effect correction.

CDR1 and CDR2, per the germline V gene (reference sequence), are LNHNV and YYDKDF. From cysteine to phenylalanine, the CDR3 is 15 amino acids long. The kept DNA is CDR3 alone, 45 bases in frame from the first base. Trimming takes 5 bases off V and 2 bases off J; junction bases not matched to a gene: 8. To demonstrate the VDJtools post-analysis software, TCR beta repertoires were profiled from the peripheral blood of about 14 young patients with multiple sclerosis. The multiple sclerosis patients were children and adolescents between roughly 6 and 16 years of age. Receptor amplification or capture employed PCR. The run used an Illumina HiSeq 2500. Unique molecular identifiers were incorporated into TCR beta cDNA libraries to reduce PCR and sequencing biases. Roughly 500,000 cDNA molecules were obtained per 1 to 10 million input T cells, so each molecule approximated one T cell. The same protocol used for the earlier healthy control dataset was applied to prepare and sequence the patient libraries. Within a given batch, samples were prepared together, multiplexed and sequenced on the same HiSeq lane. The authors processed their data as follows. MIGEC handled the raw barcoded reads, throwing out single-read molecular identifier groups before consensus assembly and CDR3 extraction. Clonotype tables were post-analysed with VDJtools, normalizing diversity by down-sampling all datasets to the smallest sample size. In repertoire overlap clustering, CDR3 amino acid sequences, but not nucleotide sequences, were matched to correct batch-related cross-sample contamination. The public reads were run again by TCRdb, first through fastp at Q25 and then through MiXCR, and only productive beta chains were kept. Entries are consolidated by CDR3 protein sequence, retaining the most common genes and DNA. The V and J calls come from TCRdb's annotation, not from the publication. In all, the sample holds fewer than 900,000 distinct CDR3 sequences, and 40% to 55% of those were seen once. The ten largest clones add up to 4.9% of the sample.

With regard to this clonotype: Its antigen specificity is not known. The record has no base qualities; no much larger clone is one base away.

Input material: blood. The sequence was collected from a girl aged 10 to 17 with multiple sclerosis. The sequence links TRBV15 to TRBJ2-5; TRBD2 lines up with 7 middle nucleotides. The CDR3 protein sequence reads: CATSRRGAGQETQYF. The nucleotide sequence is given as TGTGCCACCAGCCGCCGGGGAGCGGGACAAGAGACCCAGTACTTC.